The 28 T cell receptor beta chains reported below all come from one sample, sequenced in a study of beta chain features in type 1 diabetes. Of the isolated RNA, all was reverse transcribed, and so the sequenced material was expressed TCRB transcripts. This table comes from immunoSEQ multiplex PCR, and its TCRdb copy is limited to in-frame clones, with some not included. The table lists under 400,000 clones, about 15% of them singletons, with around 7% in the top ten. The sample taken for sequencing was central memory CD4+ T cells from blood. The source of these receptors is a man aged 25 to 40 in good health.

This clone was detected only a few times. The V gene is TRBV27, the J gene TRBJ1-1; a possible D gene is TRBD1 (5 bases). Germline CDR1 reads MNHEY; CDR2 reads SMNVEV (reference sequence). V was cut by 3 bases and J by 9 bases, with 11 bases left in between. The CDR3 is 12 amino acids. CDR3 protein: CASSFPGRKAFF. The DNA for the CDR3 is TGTGCCAGCAGTTTCCCGGGACGGAAAGCTTTCTTT.

The table lists this clone with a few counts. The chain combines TRBV5-4 with TRBJ2-5, with D possibly TRBD1 on 5 matching bases. V was clipped by 4 bases and J by 5 bases, with 15 bases between them. Germline CDR1 and CDR2: SGHNT and YYREEE (reference sequence). The CDR3 contains 14 residues. The DNA for the CDR3 is TGTGCCAGCAGCCCAATGGGCCGACAGGAGACCCAGTACTTC. Residues: CASSPMGRQETQYF.

This clone was detected ten times or more. The V and J genes are TRBV10-3 and TRBJ2-1; D is ambiguous. This CDR3 contains 11 residues. The V and J ends lost 3 bases and 9 bases respectively, with 6 bases between them. Germline loops: CDR1 ENHRY, CDR2 SYGVKD. CDR3 DNA sequence: TGTGCCATCAGTGAAATAACTGAGCAGTTCTTC. As protein: CAISEITEQFF.

This chain links TRBV6-6 with TRBJ2-3; TRBD2 matches 9 bases. J was trimmed by 4 bases and V by 1 base; bases with no gene match: 6. CDR1 and CDR2 from the germline V gene are MNHNY and SVGAGI (reference sequence). The CDR3 spans 16 residues. This CDR3 reads CASSYWSGGPADTQYF. The CDR3 DNA reads as TGTGCCAGCAGTTACTGGAGCGGGGGGCCCGCAGATACGCAGTATTTT.

J is TRBJ2-3 and V is TRBV4-3; 8 bases line up with TRBD2. Per the germline V gene, CDR1 is LGHNA and CDR2 is YSLEER. V was pared by 2 bases and J by 4 bases, with 2 bases of the junction left unmatched. The CDR3 contains 14 residues. Written as DNA, the CDR3 is TGCGCCAGCAGCCAAACTAGCGGAGCAGATACGCAGTATTTT. Translated: CASSQTSGADTQYF.

This clone was recorded a few times. This chain joins TRBV5-4 and TRBJ2-5; 7 bases map to TRBD1. The germline V gene encodes CDR1 SGHNT and CDR2 YYREEE (reference sequence). CDR3 size: 16 residues. V was pared by 0 bases and J by 3 bases, with 8 bases of the junction left unmatched. CDR3 in DNA: TGTGCCAGCAGCTTGGATGCGACAGGGTGGGAAGAGACCCAGTACTTC. Translated, it gives CASSLDATGWEETQYF.

The chain employs TRBV29-1 and TRBJ2-4, with a weak D call TRBD2 (7 bases). Germline V CDR1 and CDR2: SQVTM, ANQGSEA. The CDR3 totals 12 residues. The V gene lost 6 bases and the J gene lost 10 bases, with 16 bases spanning the gap. CDR3 nucleotides: TGCAGCGTGGGGGGGCCTAGAGGGATTCAGTACTTC. Protein product: CSVGGPRGIQYF.

The table lists this clone with a few counts. One end of the junction varies from germline; a read error may be responsible. This sequence joins TRBV6-1 and TRBJ1-2; the D is unclear. Germline loops: CDR1 MNHNS, CDR2 SASEGT. The length of the CDR3 is 12 residues. The CDR3 is CAISEGGRGYTF. DNA for the CDR3: TGTGCCATCAGTGAAGGAGGTCGTGGCTACACCTTC.

This clone was observed a few times. The genes are TRBV27 and TRBJ1-6; 7 bases align to TRBD1. Germline V gives CDR1 MNHEY, CDR2 SMNVEV (reference sequence). The CDR3 is 15 amino acids. J gave up 8 bases and V 3 bases, and 7 bases lay outside the gene matches. The CDR3 here is CASSFGDTGDSPLHF. The CDR3 DNA is TGTGCCAGCAGTTTCGGTGACACAGGGGATTCACCCCTCCACTTT.

This rearrangement joins TRBV7-2 to TRBJ1-2; 9 bases are a match to TRBD1. Germline CDR1 reads SGHTA; CDR2 reads FQGNSA. V lost 6 bases and J lost 5; bases outside the gene matches: 16. The CDR3 runs 17 residues. CDR3 protein: CASRTPGLTGGGYGYTF. For the CDR3, the DNA is TGTGCCAGCAGGACTCCTGGGCTTACAGGGGGCGGATATGGCTACACCTTC.

V gene TRBV6-1 combines with J gene TRBJ2-6, with 11 bases lining up with TRBD1. Germline V lookup: CDR1 MNHNS, CDR2 SASEGT. The ends lost 3 bases at V and 2 bases at J; junction bases unmatched: 3. This CDR3 has 17 residues. Here the CDR3 DNA reads TGTGCCAGCAGTGACTGGACAGGGGGCGCTGGGGCCAACGTCCTGACTTTC. It codes for CASSDWTGGAGANVLTF.

This clone showed up just a few times. The CDR3 DNA is TGTGCCAGCAGCTTAACTATCGGGGGCCGGGGCACCTACGAGCAGTACGTC. It is translated as CASSLTIGGRGTYEQYV. The V call is TRBV7-2, the J call TRBJ2-7; tentatively, D is TRBD1 or TRBD2 (6 bases each). V was shortened by 2 bases and J by 2 bases, with 19 bases between the two germline ends. Germline CDR1 SGHTA, CDR2 FQGNSA. This CDR3 is 17 amino acids long.

This clone has just a few counts. The rearrangement joins TRBV5-1 to TRBJ2-3; D remains ambiguous. V was clipped by 0 bases and J by 3 bases, with 8 bases between them. The CDR3 sequence is 14 residues long. Germline V gene sequence: CDR1 SGHRS, CDR2 YFSETQ. This CDR3 is CASSLVDGTDTQYF. The DNA of the CDR3 is TGCGCCAGCAGCTTGGTTGACGGGACAGATACGCAGTATTTT.

In this sample, this clone turned up a few times. This chain uses TRBV7-9 with TRBJ1-2; 10 nucleotides align to TRBD1. CDR1 and CDR2 from the germline V gene are SEHNR and FQNEAQ (reference sequence). V lost 6 bases to trimming and J lost 4 bases; unmatched junction nucleotides: 20. The CDR3 runs 19 residues. This CDR3 reads CASRDQNKPGQGTSYGYTF. CDR3 nucleotide sequence: TGTGCCAGCAGAGACCAGAACAAACCGGGACAGGGGACGAGCTATGGCTACACCTTC.

This clone was seen at least ten times. This sequence joins TRBV27 and TRBJ1-5; 9 bases line up with TRBD1. V was pared by 4 bases and J by 7 bases, with 8 bases of the junction left unmatched. This CDR3 spans 15 amino acids. Looked up from germline, CDR1 is MNHEY and CDR2 is SMNVEV (reference sequence). As DNA, the CDR3 is TGTGCCAGCAGTTACAGGGTGGGGACAGGGCAGCCCCAGCATTTT. Residues: CASSYRVGTGQPQHF.

This clone came up a few times. This CDR3 is CAISDSPSGNTIYF. The DNA for the CDR3 is TGTGCCATCAGTGACAGTCCCTCTGGAAACACCATATATTTT. The chain couples TRBV10-3 to TRBJ1-3; D gene uncertain. Trimming stripped 3 bases from V and 0 bases from J, with 6 bases between. The CDR3 is 14 amino acids. The germline gives CDR1 ENHRY, CDR2 SYGVKD.

The rearrangement uses TRBV9 and TRBJ2-3; 8 bases map to TRBD2. Unmatched junction bases numbered 5, after V lost 3 bases and J lost 2 bases. The germline gives CDR1 SGDLS, CDR2 YYNGEE. The CDR3 runs to 15 residues. Here the CDR3 DNA reads TGTGCCAGCAGCGCCGGGACTAGACTCACAGATACGCAGTATTTT. The encoded protein is CASSAGTRLTDTQYF.

The chain uses TRBV7-9 and TRBJ2-5, with 7 bases identical to TRBD1. J was trimmed by 0 bases and V by 2 bases; bases with no gene match: 12. Germline CDR1 SEHNR, CDR2 FQNEAQ (reference sequence). The CDR3 has 18 residues. CDR3 region: CASSLTRGPIMYQETQYF. The DNA of the CDR3 is TGTGCCAGCAGCTTAACGAGGGGGCCGATTATGTACCAAGAGACCCAGTACTTC.

V and J are TRBV7-2 and TRBJ1-2; D is unresolved. The germline gives CDR1 SGHTA, CDR2 FQGNSA. CDR3 length equals 14 residues. With 0 bases removed from V and 1 base from J, the gap between germline ends came to 6 bases. DNA for the CDR3: TGTGCCAGCAGCTTAGCAAGGGTTAACTATGGCTACACCTTC. Translating gives CASSLARVNYGYTF.

This clone turned up a few times. The gene calls are TRBV2 and TRBJ2-3; 8 nucleotides agree with TRBD2. V shed 10 bases and J 5 bases; nucleotides not matched to a gene: 8. The CDR3 totals 13 residues. Germline V gives CDR1 SNHLY, CDR2 FYNNEI. The CDR3 sequence: CATPGGAIDTQYF. CDR3 in DNA: TGTGCCACCCCCGGGGGGGCTATAGATACGCAGTATTTT.

This clone was seen more than once but under ten times. This sequence joins TRBV7-2 and TRBJ2-2; 7 nucleotides match TRBD1. The ends lost 5 bases at V and 4 bases at J; junction bases unmatched: 7. Germline-derived CDR1 and CDR2 are SGHTA and FQGNSA. CDR3 size: 15 residues. In DNA form, the CDR3 reads TGTGCCAGCAGCCCCGGGACAGCGTCCACCGGGGAGCTGTTTTTT. The encoded protein is CASSPGTASTGELFF.

In this sample, this clone turned up a few times. The genes are TRBV29-1 and TRBJ1-1; D unclear. Germline CDR1 and CDR2: SQVTM and ANQGSEA. The CDR3 extends over 14 amino acids. Trimming removed 6 bases at V and 2 bases at J, with 16 bases between. The CDR3 DNA reads as TGCAGCGTCGTACCAGGATCTCGTAACACTGAAGCTTTCTTT. Protein: CSVVPGSRNTEAFF.

The chain links TRBV7-9 to TRBJ1-1, with 10 bases that match TRBD1. V shed 5 bases and J 3 bases; nucleotides not matched to a gene: 3. Germline V gene lookup returns CDR1 SEHNR and CDR2 FQNEAQ (reference sequence). The CDR3 has 14 residues. The CDR3 protein is CASSDGTGDTEAFF. CDR3 DNA sequence: TGTGCCAGCAGCGATGGGACAGGGGACACTGAAGCTTTCTTT.

This clone was recorded a few times. The same CDR3 can be traced to other DNA sequences in this sample. This chain links TRBV5-6 with TRBJ2-5, with 7 bases aligning to TRBD1. Germline trimming cut 2 bases from V and 2 bases from J; bases unmatched to any gene: 3. Germline V gene lookup returns CDR1 SGHDT and CDR2 YYEEEE. CDR3 size: 14 residues. CDR3 coding DNA: TGTGCCAGCAGCTTACAGGGGAATCAAGAGACCCAGTACTTC. Amino acids: CASSLQGNQETQYF.

The CDR3, as DNA: TGTGCCAGCAGACCCGACAGGGGGCCTTACTACGAGCAGTACTTC. This codes for CASRPDRGPYYEQYF. V gene TRBV2 combines with J gene TRBJ2-7, with 10 bases fitting TRBD1. The germline CDR1 and CDR2 sequences are SNHLY and FYNNEI. V gave up 6 bases and J gave up 3 bases; unmatched junction bases: 8. The CDR3 has 15 residues.

This clone was counted between two and nine times. The rearrangement uses TRBV9 and TRBJ2-3; a possible D gene is TRBD2 (5 bases). Trimming left V 1 base short and J 4 bases short, with 7 bases between. Germline loops: CDR1 SGDLS, CDR2 YYNGEE. CDR3 length: 13 residues. CDR3 nucleotides: TGTGCCAGCAGCGTACTAGCCGCAGATACGCAGTATTTT. Protein: CASSVLAADTQYF.

J is TRBJ2-1 and V is TRBV7-9; D not certain. Trimming removed 5 bases from V and 9 bases from J, with 17 bases in between. Germline CDR1 SEHNR, CDR2 FQNEAQ (reference sequence). The CDR3 is made up of 14 amino acids. CDR3 amino acids: CASSLSPPGTEQFF. CDR3 in DNA: TGTGCCAGCAGCCTCTCTCCACCGGGTACTGAGCAGTTCTTC.

This clone was seen a few times. The chain links TRBV7-2 to TRBJ2-1, with D possibly called TRBD1 or TRBD2 (6 bases each). Between the trimmed V and J ends, which lost 0 bases and 10 bases, there was a span of 16 bases. CDR1 SGHTA and CDR2 FQGNSA come from the germline V gene. The CDR3 has 15 amino acids. The CDR3 DNA follows: TGTGCCAGCAGCTTAGCGGGGGCCGCCGGGAGCGAGCAGTTCTTC. Residues: CASSLAGAAGSEQFF.